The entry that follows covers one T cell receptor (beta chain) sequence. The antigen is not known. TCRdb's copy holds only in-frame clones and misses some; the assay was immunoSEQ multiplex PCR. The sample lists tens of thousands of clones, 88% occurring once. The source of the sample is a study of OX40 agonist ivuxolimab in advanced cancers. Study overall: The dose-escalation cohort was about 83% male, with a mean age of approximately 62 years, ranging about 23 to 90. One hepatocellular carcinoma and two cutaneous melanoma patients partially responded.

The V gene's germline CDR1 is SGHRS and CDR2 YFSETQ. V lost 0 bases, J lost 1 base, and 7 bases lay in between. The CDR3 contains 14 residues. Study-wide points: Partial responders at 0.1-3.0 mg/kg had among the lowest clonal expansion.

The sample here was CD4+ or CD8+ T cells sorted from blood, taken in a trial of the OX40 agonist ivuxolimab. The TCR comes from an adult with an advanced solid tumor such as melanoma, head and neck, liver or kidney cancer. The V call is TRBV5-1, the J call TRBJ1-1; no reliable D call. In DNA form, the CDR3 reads TGCGCCAGCAGCTTGGGCGCGGAGAACACTGAAGCTTTCTTT. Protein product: CASSLGAENTEAFF.